The rows below give T cell receptor beta chains drawn from one sample of a study of Graves' ophthalmopathy and Graves' hyperthyroidism. Using its own MiXCR run on the multiplex PCR reads, TCRdb lists one record per CDR3 protein. The sample records more than 1,000,000 distinct CDR3 sequences, around a third being singletons. Sequenced input: peripheral blood or thyroid tissue (not recorded which). Receptors were obtained from an adult man with Graves' hyperthyroidism. Both conserved end residues are part of each CDR3. The D gene is left open where the match is weak. Clone sizes are given selectively: once, few, many, or a class where the clone is expanded.

J: TRBJ2-7
size: NA
D: NA
V: TRBV4-3
DNA: TGCGCCGGCAGCCTTGGACAAACCATCGTGGGGTTCGAGCAGTACTTC
CDR3: CAGSLGQTIVGFEQYF

J: TRBJ2-6
size: few
D: TRBD1
V: TRBV7-3
DNA: TGTGCCAGCAGCTTGATCCCCGGGACAGGTGACTCTGGGGCCAACGTCCTGACTTTC
CDR3: CASSLIPGTGDSGANVLTF

J: TRBJ2-5
size: many
D: NA
V: TRBV5-1
DNA: TGCGCCAGCAGGGTGACGGCCCAAGAGACCCAGTACTTC
CDR3: CASRVTAQETQYF

J: TRBJ1-6
size: NA
D: NA
V: TRBV10-3
DNA: TGTGCCATCAAGGAGGGGTACGGTTCACCCCTCCACTTT
CDR3: CAIKEGYGSPLHF

J: TRBJ1-5
size: few
D: NA
V: TRBV2
DNA: TGTGCCAGCAGTTACGGAACAGGGCTAAATCAGCCCCAGCATTTT
CDR3: CASSYGTGLNQPQHF

J: TRBJ2-2
size: once
D: NA
V: TRBV4-1
DNA: TGCGCCAGCGGCAATCAGGGAGGACGCACTACGAACACCGGGGAGCTGTTTTTT
CDR3: CASGNQGGRTTNTGELFF

J: TRBJ1-6
size: NA
D: NA
V: TRBV9
DNA: TGTGCCAGCAGCGTAGGGTTAGTTCTGGGATATAATTCACCCCTCCACTTT
CDR3: CASSVGLVLGYNSPLHF

J: TRBJ2-2
size: NA
D: NA
V: TRBV13
DNA: TGTGCCAGCAGCCCAGAGGACTCCTCGAACACCGGGGAGCTGTTTTTT
CDR3: CASSPEDSSNTGELFF

J: TRBJ2-2
size: many
D: NA
V: TRBV9
DNA: TGTGCCAGCAGCGCAGGGAACGGGGAGCTGTTTTTT
CDR3: CASSAGNGELFF

J: TRBJ1-5
size: few
D: TRBD1
V: TRBV12-3/TRBV12-4
DNA: TGTGCCAGTGCCACCGGGACAGCCCTTTATAGCAATCAGCCCCAGCATTTT
CDR3: CASATGTALYSNQPQHF

J: TRBJ2-7
size: few
D: NA
V: TRBV6-2/TRBV6-3
DNA: TGTGCCAGCAGTTACCTGAAAGAGCAGTACTTC
CDR3: CASSYLKEQYF

J: TRBJ2-5
size: NA
D: NA
V: TRBV9
DNA: TGTGCCAGCAGCGTAGGGTCGGCAGCAAATCAGCCCCAGTACTTC
CDR3: CASSVGSAANQPQYF

J: TRBJ1-2
size: many
D: NA
V: TRBV12-3/TRBV12-4
DNA: TGTGCCAGCAGTTATGGAGGGAATGGCTACACCTTC
CDR3: CASSYGGNGYTF

J: TRBJ2-7
size: many
D: TRBD2
V: TRBV7-2
DNA: TGTGCCAGCAGCTCGGGACTAGCGGGGGGTCTCTACGAGCAGTACTTC
CDR3: CASSSGLAGGLYEQYF

J: TRBJ2-6
size: NA
D: NA
V: TRBV15
DNA: TGTGCCACCAGCAGAGATTCTTATGACAGGTCTTTC
CDR3: CATSRDSYDRSF

J: TRBJ1-4
size: NA
D: NA
V: TRBV6-5
DNA: TGTGCCAGCGCTGAGACAGCAACTAATGAAAAACTGTTTTTT
CDR3: CASAETATNEKLFF

J: TRBJ1-2
size: NA
D: TRBD1
V: TRBV7-9
DNA: TGTGCCAGCAGCCCCCGGACAGGGCGCGATGGCTACACCTTC
CDR3: CASSPRTGRDGYTF

J: TRBJ1-5
size: NA
D: TRBD1
V: TRBV10-3
DNA: TGTGCCATCACGCCCGGTGGACAGGGATATCAGCCCCAGCATTTT
CDR3: CAITPGGQGYQPQHF

J: TRBJ2-7
size: many
D: NA
V: TRBV7-2
DNA: TGTGCCAGCAGAAAAGGCGGGACAGAAGAATACGAGCAGTACTTC
CDR3: CASRKGGTEEYEQYF

J: TRBJ2-2
size: many
D: TRBD1
V: TRBV2
DNA: TGTGCCAGCAGCCGCCTGGACAGGCGGACCGGGGAGCTGTTTTTT
CDR3: CASSRLDRRTGELFF

J: TRBJ2-2
size: many
D: NA
V: TRBV10-3
DNA: TGTGCCATCAGGGCCAGCCCCTCCGGGGAGCTGTTTTTT
CDR3: CAIRASPSGELFF

J: TRBJ1-1
size: NA
D: NA
V: TRBV4-3
DNA: TGCGCCAGCAGCCGTCCAAGGGGTGCCACTGAAGCTTTCTTT
CDR3: CASSRPRGATEAFF

J: TRBJ1-1
size: few
D: NA
V: TRBV15
DNA: TGTGCCACCAGCAGAGATCGGGCCTATGGGGCTTTCTTT
CDR3: CATSRDRAYGAFF

J: TRBJ2-7
size: many
D: NA
V: TRBV25-1
DNA: TGTGCCAGCAGTGATCCCGAACCCCCCGGGATACCCTACGAGCAGTACTTC
CDR3: CASSDPEPPGIPYEQYF

J: TRBJ1-1
size: many
D: NA
V: TRBV15
DNA: TGTGCCACCAGCAGAGGGGTTCAACGCACTGAAGCTTTCTTT
CDR3: CATSRGVQRTEAFF

J: TRBJ2-5
size: NA
D: NA
V: TRBV5-1
DNA: TGCGCCAGCAGCTTATCACCCCACGAGCGGTTGTTC
CDR3: CASSLSPHERLF

J: TRBJ1-6
size: few
D: NA
V: TRBV27
DNA: TGTGCCAGCAGTTTGAGGGGCGGGACGGATTCACCCCTCCACTTT
CDR3: CASSLRGGTDSPLHF

J: TRBJ2-2
size: few
D: NA
V: TRBV12-3/TRBV12-4
DNA: TGTGCCAGCAGTTTACAGTCTAGCCTGGGCGGGGAGCTGTTTTTT
CDR3: CASSLQSSLGGELFF

J: TRBJ1-5
size: few
D: TRBD1
V: TRBV12-3/TRBV12-4
DNA: TGTGCCAGCAGTTCTCCGACAGGGGGCGTGAATCAGCCCCAGCATTTT
CDR3: CASSSPTGGVNQPQHF

J: TRBJ1-5
size: NA
D: TRBD1
V: TRBV20-1
DNA: TGCAGTGCTAAACCCCCAGGGGGCAGAAACCAGCCCCAGCATTTT
CDR3: CSAKPPGGRNQPQHF

J: TRBJ2-5
size: NA
D: TRBD1
V: TRBV5-1
DNA: TGCGCCAGCAGCCCGGGACAGGGGGAAGTGACCCAGTACTTC
CDR3: CASSPGQGEVTQYF

J: TRBJ2-7
size: few
D: TRBD1
V: TRBV27
DNA: TGTGCCAGCAGTTTTGTGTGGGACAGTTCCTACGAGCAGTACTTC
CDR3: CASSFVWDSSYEQYF

J: TRBJ1-4
size: few
D: NA
V: TRBV4-2
DNA: TGTGCCAGCAGCCAAGAGGCGGCGAATGAAAAACTGTTTTTT
CDR3: CASSQEAANEKLFF

J: TRBJ1-5
size: few
D: TRBD1
V: TRBV7-2
DNA: TGTGCCAGCAGCGAAGACAGGGGGACAGGGGTAAATCAGCCCCAGCATTTT
CDR3: CASSEDRGTGVNQPQHF

J: TRBJ1-4
size: NA
D: NA
V: TRBV12-3/TRBV12-4
DNA: TGTGCCAGCAGTTTAAAGCCCCAGGGCTATAATGAAAAACTGTTTTTT
CDR3: CASSLKPQGYNEKLFF

J: TRBJ1-1
size: NA
D: TRBD1
V: TRBV29-1
DNA: TGCAGGACAGGGGTGATGAACACTGAAGCTTTCTTT
CDR3: CRTGVMNTEAFF

J: TRBJ1-2
size: many
D: NA
V: TRBV6-1
DNA: TGTGCCAGCATTGCGCCGCGTCAGGTCTATGGCTACACCTTC
CDR3: CASIAPRQVYGYTF

J: TRBJ2-7
size: many
D: NA
V: TRBV12-3/TRBV12-4
DNA: TGTGCCAGCAGCCAACAGGTTACACCCTACGAGCAGTACTTC
CDR3: CASSQQVTPYEQYF

J: TRBJ1-5
size: NA
D: NA
V: TRBV6-5
DNA: TGTGCCAGCAGGGCCGGCGCTCCGTCGGATAGCAATCAGCCCCAGCATTTT
CDR3: CASRAGAPSDSNQPQHF

J: TRBJ2-7
size: NA
D: NA
V: TRBV12-3/TRBV12-4
DNA: TGTGCCAGCAGTTTCGACAGACCCCCCTACGAGCAGTACTTC
CDR3: CASSFDRPPYEQYF

J: TRBJ1-5
size: NA
D: NA
V: TRBV9
DNA: TGTGCCAGCAGCGTAGCCAGGCTTGGAGAGACCCAGCATTTT
CDR3: CASSVARLGETQHF

J: TRBJ2-2
size: once
D: NA
V: TRBV29-1
DNA: TGCAGCGTTGAGTCAGCTAGCGTCGGGGAGCTGTTTTTT
CDR3: CSVESASVGELFF

J: TRBJ2-2
size: NA
D: NA
V: TRBV12-3/TRBV12-4
DNA: TGTGCTAGCTACGGGGCGGGCACCGGGGAGCTGTTTTTT
CDR3: CASYGAGTGELFF

J: TRBJ2-2
size: NA
D: TRBD2
V: TRBV2
DNA: TGTGCCAGCAGTGCTAGGATAGCGGGGGGGCCGTCAGCCGGGGAGCTGTTTTTT
CDR3: CASSARIAGGPSAGELFF

J: TRBJ1-2
size: NA
D: TRBD1
V: TRBV20-1
DNA: TGCAGTGCTAGTAGGGACAGGCTAACCTATGGCTACACCTTC
CDR3: CSASRDRLTYGYTF

J: TRBJ2-5
size: few
D: TRBD1
V: TRBV20-1
DNA: TGCAGTGCTGGGAAGACAGGGATGACATCCTTAGAGACCCAGTACTTC
CDR3: CSAGKTGMTSLETQYF

J: TRBJ2-2
size: NA
D: NA
V: TRBV11-2
DNA: TGTACCAGCAGCTTATTGGGGAACACCGGGGAGCTGTTTTTT
CDR3: CTSSLLGNTGELFF

J: TRBJ1-1
size: few
D: NA
V: TRBV9
DNA: TGTGCCAGCAGTTCAACCTCAGGGGATTCTGAAGCTTTCTTT
CDR3: CASSSTSGDSEAFF

J: TRBJ1-2
size: many
D: NA
V: TRBV29-1
DNA: TGCAGCGTCCCGGGCCCCCCTGGAGATGGCTACACCTTC
CDR3: CSVPGPPGDGYTF

J: TRBJ2-5
size: NA
D: NA
V: TRBV20-1
DNA: TGCAGTGTGGACATACGGTCTTTGGAGACCCAGTACTTC
CDR3: CSVDIRSLETQYF

J: TRBJ1-6
size: many
D: NA
V: TRBV15
DNA: TGTGCCACCAGCAGAGATAGGCTGTATAATTCACCCCTCCACTTT
CDR3: CATSRDRLYNSPLHF

J: TRBJ1-5
size: many
D: NA
V: TRBV19
DNA: TGTGCCAGTACCATGGGAGGGTCCAATCAGCCCCAGCATTTT
CDR3: CASTMGGSNQPQHF

J: TRBJ1-6
size: many
D: NA
V: TRBV7-6
DNA: TGTGCCAGCAGCCGAACGATCGAATCCTCCTATAATTCACCCCTCCACTTT
CDR3: CASSRTIESSYNSPLHF